Each of the 26 T cell receptor beta chains below was sequenced from the same sample in a study of cytomegalovirus exposure and HLA in healthy donors. Primers: 60 Vbeta forward and 13 Jbeta reverse. Repertoires were generated with immunoSEQ multiplex PCR, while TCRdb's copy carries only in-frame clones and drops some. This listing includes 80,000 to 95,000 clones. What was sequenced was PBMCs. The source is a woman in her twenties or thirties in good health and CMV-seronegative.

The rearrangement uses TRBV4-1 and TRBJ2-5; 7 bases fit TRBD2. Germline CDR1 reads MGHRA; CDR2 reads YSYEKL. J lost 4 bases, V lost 1 base, and 9 bases had no gene match. The CDR3 extends over 16 amino acids. The CDR3 region has the DNA TGCGCCAGCAGCCAAGGAAACCTAGCGGCTCCAGAGACCCAGTACTTC. It specifies CASSQGNLAAPETQYF.

The V and J genes are TRBV15 and TRBJ1-2; a weak D match, TRBD1 (6 bases). Germline V lookup: CDR1 LNHNV, CDR2 YYDKDF (reference sequence). The CDR3 totals 12 residues. V lost 3 bases and J 7 bases, leaving 9 bases between the germline ends. The CDR3 sequence: CATSRDRGGYTF. Written as DNA, the CDR3 is TGTGCCACCAGCAGGGACAGAGGTGGCTACACCTTC. Together with reference TRBV15 and TRBJ1-2, the CDR3 gives the full variable domain: DAMVIQNPRYQVTQFGKPVTLSCSQTLNHNVMYWYQQKSSQAPKLLFHYYDKDFNNEADTPDNFQSRRPNTSFCFLDIRSPGLGDTAMYLCATSRDRGGYTFGSGTRLTVV.

V gene TRBV6-1 combines with J gene TRBJ1-2; D uncertain. CDR1 is MNHNS and CDR2 is SASEGT in the germline V gene. V lost 0 bases to trimming and J lost 10 bases, with 9 bases between them. The CDR3 has 12 residues. The CDR3 loop reads CASSEARAVYTF. The CDR3 nucleotides read TGTGCCAGCAGTGAAGCGCGGGCTGTCTACACCTTC.

The chain couples TRBV6-1 to TRBJ1-1, with TRBD1 matching over 7 bases. The CDR3 totals 15 residues. Germline trimming cut 3 bases from V and 1 base from J; bases unmatched to any gene: 5. Germline CDR1 and CDR2: MNHNS and SASEGT. DNA of the CDR3: TGTGCCAGCAGTGATATGGACAGGTGGAACACTGAAGCTTTCTTT. Amino acids: CASSDMDRWNTEAFF.

V gene TRBV5-1 combines with J gene TRBJ2-7; 7 bases are a match to TRBD1. There are 12 residues in the CDR3. Germline V gene lookup returns CDR1 SGHRS and CDR2 YFSETQ. Unmatched junction bases numbered 0, after V lost 0 bases and J lost 6 bases. The CDR3 coding sequence is TGCGCCAGCAGCTTGGCAGGGGGCGAGCAGTACTTC. It codes for CASSLAGGEQYF. Complete variable domain (other parts from reference TRBV5-1 and TRBJ2-7): KAGVTQTPRYLIKTRGQQVTLSCSPISGHRSVSWYQQTPGQGLQFLFEYFSETQRNKGNFPGRFSGRQFSNSRSEMNVSTLELGDSALYLCASSLAGGEQYFGPGTRLTVT.

The gene calls are TRBV6-5 and TRBJ2-5; 9 bases are a match to TRBD1. Germline assignment: CDR1 MNHEY and CDR2 SVGAGI. The CDR3 consists of 16 residues. V was pared by 1 base and J by 6 bases, with 9 bases of the junction left unmatched. The CDR3 sequence is CASSYYGTGTAKTQYF. Here the CDR3 DNA reads TGTGCCAGCAGTTACTATGGGACAGGGACCGCGAAGACCCAGTACTTC.

The chain recombines TRBV13 with TRBJ2-5, with 11 bases fitting TRBD1. CDR3 length: 15 residues. Germline trimming cut 5 bases from V and 1 base from J; bases unmatched to any gene: 3. The germline CDR1 and CDR2 sequences are PRHDT and FYEKMQ (reference sequence). The CDR3 nucleotides are TGTGCCAGCAGCCTTGGACAGGGGGCCCAAGAGACCCAGTACTTC. It translates to CASSLGQGAQETQYF.

This chain joins TRBV5-1 and TRBJ2-5, with D perhaps matching TRBD1 (5 bases). This CDR3 region has 14 residues. V was pared by 0 bases and J by 1 base, with 7 bases between. Germline CDR1 SGHRS, CDR2 YFSETQ. The CDR3 DNA reads TGCGCCAGCAGCTTGGGTAGGGGCCAAGAGACCCAGTACTTC. Protein product: CASSLGRGQETQYF.

The chain links TRBV27 to TRBJ1-1; 7 bases map to TRBD1. CDR3 length: 13 residues. The junction had 4 bases not matched to a gene; V was cut back by 7 bases and J by 2 bases. In germline, CDR1 is MNHEY, CDR2 SMNVEV (reference sequence). CDR3 sequence (DNA): TGTGCCAGCAAAGGACAGGTAAACACTGAAGCTTTCTTT. This translates into CASKGQVNTEAFF.

The chain carries TRBV5-1 and TRBJ2-7; the match to TRBD2 covers 8 bases. This CDR3 is built from 15 residues. Germline CDR1 is SGHRS and CDR2 is YFSETQ. V was pared by 4 bases and J by 5 bases, with 11 bases of the junction left unmatched. CDR3 amino acids: CASSPSGTSNHEQYF. CDR3 nucleotides: TGCGCCAGCAGCCCCTCCGGGACTAGTAACCACGAGCAGTACTTC.

V is TRBV18 and J is TRBJ1-1; no clear D gene. The CDR3 covers 14 residues. Between the trimmed V and J ends, which lost 3 bases and 4 bases, there was a span of 12 bases. In germline, CDR1 is KGHSH, CDR2 LQKENI. The CDR3 DNA reads TGTGCCAGCTCACCTGACCGGAGGGTCACTGAAGCTTTCTTT. Residues: CASSPDRRVTEAFF.

This chain joins TRBV25-1 and TRBJ2-1; 7 positions match TRBD1. The trim removed 4 bases at V and 8 bases at J, leaving 8 bases unmatched. The CDR3 has 14 amino acids. CDR1 and CDR2 from the germline V gene are MGHDK and SYGVNS. In DNA form, the CDR3 reads TGTGCCAGCAGTGCCACGACAGGGATCCATGAGCAGTTCTTC. Protein product: CASSATTGIHEQFF.

CDR3 region: CASRLDRVDNYGYTF. In DNA, the CDR3 is TGTGCCAGCAGATTGGACAGGGTGGATAACTATGGCTACACCTTC. The J gene is TRBJ1-2, the V gene TRBV2, with 8 bases aligning to TRBD1. The CDR3 sequence is 15 residues long. CDR1 is SNHLY, CDR2 FYNNEI, per germline. Trimming cost V 6 bases and J 1 base; bases outside gene matches: 7.

V gene TRBV4-2 combines with J gene TRBJ2-7; TRBD1 matches 8 bases. Per the germline V gene, CDR1 is LGHNA and CDR2 is YNFKEQ. With V trimmed by 0 bases and J by 5 bases, 3 bases remained unmatched. The CDR3 spans 14 residues. The CDR3 is CASSQETGANEQYF. CDR3 coding DNA: TGTGCCAGCAGCCAAGAGACAGGGGCCAACGAGCAGTACTTC.

The genes are TRBV9 and TRBJ2-1; 10 bases align to TRBD2. The CDR3 covers 14 residues. With V trimmed by 7 bases and J by 8 bases, 9 bases remained unmatched. Germline values: CDR1 SGDLS, CDR2 YYNGEE. CDR3 sequence (DNA): TGTGCCAGCGCCCAGGGGACTAGCGTCCATGAGCAGTTCTTC. This codes for CASAQGTSVHEQFF.

V is TRBV6-5 and J is TRBJ2-7, with D tentatively TRBD2 (5 bases). The germline gives CDR1 MNHEY, CDR2 SVGAGI. Trimming pared 2 bases from V and 5 bases from J, leaving 13 bases between. The CDR3 covers 14 residues. CDR3 in amino acids: CASSYGRAINEQYF. DNA of the CDR3: TGTGCCAGCAGTTACGGGCGGGCCATCAACGAGCAGTACTTC.

The V gene is TRBV7-2, the J gene TRBJ2-2, with TRBD2 identical over 11 bases. CDR1 is SGHTA, CDR2 FQGNSA, per germline. V lost 5 bases and J lost 4; bases outside the gene matches: 12. The CDR3 sequence is 18 residues long. CDR3 in amino acids: CASSHKRTSGGVTGELFF. CDR3 coding DNA: TGTGCCAGCAGCCACAAGCGAACTAGCGGGGGAGTCACCGGGGAGCTGTTTTTT.

V is TRBV5-4 and J is TRBJ1-1; TRBD1 agrees at 7 bases. CDR3 length: 16 amino acids. The germline CDR1 and CDR2 sequences are SGHNT and YYREEE (reference sequence). J was trimmed by 1 base and V by 4 bases; bases with no gene match: 10. CDR3 in DNA: TGTGCCAGCAGCAGAGGGCAGGGACAGAGGAACACTGAAGCTTTCTTT. Translation gives CASSRGQGQRNTEAFF.

The chain links TRBV4-2 to TRBJ2-3; 15 positions agree with TRBD2. The junction had 11 bases not matched to a gene; V was cut back by 1 base and J by 3 bases. Germline-derived CDR1 and CDR2 are LGHNA and YNFKEQ. The CDR3 spans 20 residues. CDR3 coding DNA: TGTGCCAGCAGCCAAGGGTGGAGGACTAGCGGGGGGGCCGGGACAGATACGCAGTATTTT. As protein: CASSQGWRTSGGAGTDTQYF.

The chain couples TRBV18 to TRBJ2-3; D is perhaps TRBD2 (5 bases). CDR1 and CDR2 from the germline V gene are KGHSH and LQKENI. The CDR3 has 17 residues. The V and J ends lost 6 bases and 3 bases respectively, with 22 bases between them. This chain's CDR3 is CASSDFRWSGQTDTQYF. CDR3 nucleotide sequence: TGTGCCAGCTCCGACTTTAGATGGAGCGGTCAAACAGATACGCAGTATTTT.

The chain recombines TRBV4-2 with TRBJ2-2; weak D call: TRBD2 (6 bases). The CDR3 loop spans 18 amino acids. CDR1 is LGHNA and CDR2 is YNFKEQ in the germline V gene. Trimming removed 0 bases at V and 0 bases at J, with 14 bases between. CDR3 amino acids: CASSQDSVQRANTGELFF. The CDR3 DNA is TGTGCCAGCAGCCAAGATAGCGTTCAGCGGGCGAACACCGGGGAGCTGTTTTTT.

The V and J genes are TRBV6-5 and TRBJ2-5; no reliable D call. CDR1 is MNHEY and CDR2 is SVGAGI in the germline V gene. The CDR3 runs 14 residues. The germline V and J ends were trimmed by 4 bases and 2 bases, with 11 bases remaining between them. This CDR3 reads CASSSPRQQETQYF. In DNA form, the CDR3 reads TGTGCCAGCAGTTCCCCCAGGCAGCAAGAGACCCAGTACTTC.

About this clone: No DNA is shown, since the ends of the CDR3 on it are uncertain; the CDR3 is the one TCRdb lists. Other DNA sequences in the sample encode the same CDR3. The rearrangement links TRBV30 to TRBJ1-1. The CDR3 is 12 amino acids long, termini counted. Germline assignment: CDR1 GTSNPN and CDR2 SVGIG (reference sequence). The CDR3 loop is CACARSGTEAFF.

This chain links TRBV12-1 with TRBJ2-7; the table's TRBD2 call for D was not verified on the DNA. TRBV12-1 is given as a pseudogene. This CDR3 region has 14 residues. The CDR3 spells CASSAWTDCYEQYF. The DNA of the CDR3 is TGTGCCAGCAGCGCGTGGACGGACTGCTACGAGCAGTACTTC.

The CDR3 here is CAWSRIQGKAEAFF. CDR3 DNA sequence: TGTGCCTGGAGTAGGATACAGGGTAAAGCTGAAGCTTTCTTT. The V call is TRBV30, the J call TRBJ1-1; tentative D call: TRBD1 (6 bases). The germline V gene encodes CDR1 GTSNPN and CDR2 SVGIG (reference sequence). The CDR3 is 14 amino acids. Deletions cut 2 bases from V and 6 bases from J, with 16 bases between.

This chain connects TRBV18 to TRBJ2-5; D may be TRBD2 (5 bases). Germline V gene lookup returns CDR1 KGHSH and CDR2 LQKENI. The CDR3 contains 13 residues. V was cut by 2 bases and J by 3 bases, with 7 bases left in between. The CDR3 reads CASSPGLKETQYF. The CDR3 DNA sequence: TGTGCCAGCTCACCAGGACTGAAAGAGACCCAGTACTTC.